The 30 T cell receptor beta chains reported below all come from one sample, sequenced in a study of shared clonotypes between healthy human individuals. Positive CCR7 selection of CD45RO-negative cells yielded the naive CD8 cells, and terminally differentiated effector memory CD45RA+ cells were excluded. The repertoire was sequenced with immunoSEQ multiplex PCR; TCRdb's copy has only in-frame clones and lacks some. This sample yields hundreds of thousands of clones, of which nearly 97% are seen a single time; 0.1% to 0.11% belongs to the top ten. The sequenced sample was naive CD8+ T cells sorted from blood. The receptors come from a woman aged 25 to 39 in good health.

The chain couples TRBV2 to TRBJ2-3, with TRBD1 matching 7 bases. V lost 0 bases, J lost 4 bases, and 19 bases stayed unmatched. CDR1 and CDR2 from the germline V gene are SNHLY and FYNNEI. This CDR3 contains 20 residues. CDR3 sequence (DNA): TGTGCCAGCAGTGAAGCAGGGGCGGCACGAATCCAGGGGGTGGCAGATACGCAGTATTTT. This encodes CASSEAGAARIQGVADTQYF.

The chain joins TRBV13 to TRBJ2-7, with 9 nucleotides matching TRBD2. V shed 5 bases and J 5 bases; nucleotides not matched to a gene: 7. The CDR3 sequence is 14 residues long. The germline V gene encodes CDR1 PRHDT and CDR2 FYEKMQ (reference sequence). CDR3 sequence: CASSIYSGSHEQYF. CDR3 in DNA: TGTGCCAGCAGCATCTATAGCGGGAGCCACGAGCAGTACTTC. Filled out from reference TRBV13 and TRBJ2-7, the complete variable domain reads AAGVIQSPRHLIKEKRETATLKCYPIPRHDTVYWYQQGPGQDPQFLISFYEKMQSDKGSIPDRFSAQQFSDYHSELNMSSLELGDSALYFCASSIYSGSHEQYFGPGTRLTVT.

The chain is built from TRBV4-1 and TRBJ1-1; perhaps TRBD1 as D (6 bases). Germline CDR1 MGHRA, CDR2 YSYEKL. This CDR3 is 18 amino acids long. The V end lost 4 bases, the J end lost 0 bases, and 21 bases lay between the germline ends. DNA of the CDR3: TGCGCCAGCAGCCCGATTTGGGGGGGCCCTTTAATGAACACTGAAGCTTTCTTT. Translating gives CASSPIWGGPLMNTEAFF.

The chain is built from TRBV27 and TRBJ2-7, with D possibly being TRBD1 (6 bases). The CDR3 consists of 15 residues. V was clipped by 5 bases and J by 2 bases, with 16 bases between them. CDR1 and CDR2 (germline): MNHEY, SMNVEV (reference sequence). CDR3 amino acids: CASSPREGVTYEQYF. DNA of the CDR3: TGTGCCAGCAGTCCACGTGAGGGGGTTACCTACGAGCAGTACTTC.

The chain is built from TRBV7-9 and TRBJ1-2, with D possibly matching TRBD1 (6 bases). Trimming took 5 bases from V and 4 from J, leaving 14 bases between them. Per the germline V gene, CDR1 is SEHNR and CDR2 is FQNEAQ (reference sequence). The CDR3 totals 14 residues. CDR3: CASSEPRGSYGYTF. CDR3 DNA: TGTGCCAGCAGCGAGCCCAGGGGTAGCTATGGCTACACCTTC.

The genes are TRBV11-3 and TRBJ2-5; D is possibly TRBD2 (5 bases). V lost 7 bases and J 5 bases, leaving 14 bases between the germline ends. The CDR3 sequence is 13 residues long. Per the germline V gene, CDR1 is SGHNT and CDR2 is YENEEA. The CDR3 sequence is CASKDRTGETQYF. DNA of the CDR3: TGTGCCAGCAAGGACCGCACGGGGGAGACCCAGTACTTC.

V and J are TRBV19 and TRBJ2-7; 9 nucleotides align to TRBD2. Germline V gives CDR1 LNHDA, CDR2 SQIVND (reference sequence). The junction had 4 bases not matched to a gene; V was cut back by 4 bases and J by 3 bases. This CDR3 has 14 residues. As DNA, the CDR3 is TGTGCCAGTAGTACTAGCGGGGATTTCTACGAGCAGTACTTC. Translated, it gives CASSTSGDFYEQYF. Full variable domain (missing parts from reference TRBV19 and TRBJ2-7): DGGITQSPKYLFRKEGQNVTLSCEQNLNHDAMYWYRQDPGQGLRLIYYSQIVNDFQKGDIAEGYSVSREKKESFPLTVTSAQKNPTAFYLCASSTSGDFYEQYFGPGTRLTVT.

The chain links TRBV9 to TRBJ2-3; possibly TRBD1 for D (5 bases). The germline gives CDR1 SGDLS, CDR2 YYNGEE. The V gene lost 5 bases and the J gene lost 5 bases, with 9 bases spanning the gap. The CDR3 runs to 12 residues. CDR3 bases: TGTGCCAGCAGTTGGCAGGGAGATACGCAGTATTTT. Its protein is CASSWQGDTQYF.

The rearrangement uses TRBV30 and TRBJ2-7; TRBD1 matches at 9 bases. Trimming took 0 bases from V and 5 from J; bases not matched to a gene: 5. The CDR3 totals 14 residues. Germline V gene sequence: CDR1 GTSNPN, CDR2 SVGIG (reference sequence). CDR3 in DNA: TGTGCCTGGAGTGTGGGACAGGGTAGCAACGAGCAGTACTTC. It codes for CAWSVGQGSNEQYF.

This clone was picked up one time. The chain has TRBV29-1 and TRBJ1-2; TRBD1 matches at 9 bases. The germline V gene has CDR1 SQVTM and CDR2 ANQGSEA. V lost 7 bases, J lost 8 bases, and 11 bases stayed unmatched. The length of the CDR3 is 13 residues. The CDR3 region is CSDGTGKYSGYTF. Written as DNA, the CDR3 is TGCAGCGACGGGACAGGGAAGTATAGCGGCTACACCTTC.

The chain joins TRBV18 to TRBJ1-4; TRBD1 agrees at 7 bases. This CDR3 region has 14 residues. V lost 1 base, J lost 8 bases, and 4 bases stayed unmatched. Germline CDR1 is KGHSH and CDR2 is LQKENI. The DNA of the CDR3 is TGTGCCAGCTCACCACAGGGGGCGGAGGAAAAACTGTTTTTT. It codes for CASSPQGAEEKLFF.

This chain uses TRBV7-8 with TRBJ1-4; D remains ambiguous. Trimming shortened V by 3 bases and J by 3 bases, and 14 bases separated the two germline ends. This CDR3 spans 16 amino acids. The germline CDR1 and CDR2 sequences are SGHVS and FQNEAQ. The CDR3 region is CASSLPLGPPNEKLFF. As DNA, the CDR3 is TGTGCCAGCAGCTTGCCCCTCGGGCCTCCTAATGAAAAACTGTTTTTT.

V is TRBV15 and J is TRBJ1-2; D not certain. The length of the CDR3 is 17 residues. V lost 5 bases to trimming and J lost 5 bases, with 24 bases between them. Looked up from germline, CDR1 is LNHNV and CDR2 is YYDKDF (reference sequence). The CDR3 nucleotides read TGTGCCACCAGCCGTGGTCAGGAATGGGGTCTTGGATATGGCTACACCTTC. Translated, it gives CATSRGQEWGLGYGYTF.

The V and J genes are TRBV27 and TRBJ2-7; perhaps TRBD1 as D (6 bases). Germline-derived CDR1 and CDR2 are MNHEY and SMNVEV (reference sequence). The CDR3 length is 14 residues. Deletions cut 4 bases from V and 4 bases from J, with 14 bases between. In nucleotides, the CDR3 is TGTGCCAGCAGTTACCAGGGGACCCCTTACGAGCAGTACTTC. Encoded protein: CASSYQGTPYEQYF.

The rearrangement uses TRBV2 and TRBJ2-3, with 10 nucleotides matching TRBD2. In germline, CDR1 is SNHLY, CDR2 FYNNEI. The CDR3 sequence is 16 residues long. After removal of 4 bases from V and 4 bases from J, the junction contained 8 bases not matched to a gene. The CDR3 DNA is TGTGCCAGCAGTGGATTTGGGACTAGCGAGGCAGATACGCAGTATTTT. Its translation is CASSGFGTSEADTQYF.

The V call is TRBV4-1, the J call TRBJ2-1; D is unresolved. This CDR3 is built from 14 residues. Germline CDR1 and CDR2: MGHRA and YSYEKL. Trimming removed 1 base from V and 2 bases from J, with 6 bases in between. Written as DNA, the CDR3 is TGCGCCAGCAGCCAAGGTGGGGCCTACAATGAGCAGTTCTTC. Amino acid sequence: CASSQGGAYNEQFF.

This chain links TRBV19 with TRBJ2-3; 7 positions agree with TRBD1. Germline V gene lookup returns CDR1 LNHDA and CDR2 SQIVND (reference sequence). V shed 8 bases and J 6 bases; nucleotides not matched to a gene: 2. The CDR3 is made up of 11 amino acids. The CDR3 nucleotides read TGTGCCAGTTTGGACAGGGATACGCAGTATTTT. Protein sequence: CASLDRDTQYF.

Here the CDR3 DNA reads TGTGCCAGCAGCCCCCGGGTCGTAAACCACGAGCAGTACTTC. Protein product: CASSPRVVNHEQYF. The chain carries TRBV13 and TRBJ2-7; the D is unclear. The CDR3 runs 14 residues. Trimming cost V 5 bases and J 5 bases, with 16 bases left between them. From germline, CDR1 is PRHDT and CDR2 FYEKMQ (reference sequence).

The chain joins TRBV6-1 to TRBJ1-5; D unresolved. V gave up 0 bases and J gave up 7 bases, with 7 bases separating them. The CDR3 runs 13 residues. Germline assignment: CDR1 MNHNS and CDR2 SASEGT. The DNA of the CDR3 is TGTGCCAGCAGTGAAGCGCCGAGCCAGCCCCAGCATTTT. Translated: CASSEAPSQPQHF.

V gene TRBV27 combines with J gene TRBJ2-7; 10 nucleotides agree with TRBD2. Germline CDR1 is MNHEY and CDR2 is SMNVEV (reference sequence). The CDR3 runs 14 residues. After removal of 5 bases from V and 7 bases from J, the junction contained 8 bases not matched to a gene. The CDR3 is CASSQAGGPGEQYF. In DNA, the CDR3 is TGTGCCAGCAGTCAAGCGGGAGGGCCCGGAGAGCAGTACTTC.

The gene calls are TRBV19 and TRBJ2-5; 7 positions agree with TRBD1. V gave up 5 bases and J gave up 5 bases; unmatched junction bases: 14. The CDR3 extends over 16 amino acids. Germline CDR1 is LNHDA and CDR2 is SQIVND (reference sequence). The CDR3 sequence is CASSPSVGQLLETQYF. As DNA, the CDR3 is TGTGCCAGTAGTCCTTCGGTGGGACAGCTCCTGGAGACCCAGTACTTC.

The gene calls are TRBV27 and TRBJ1-1; 7 positions match TRBD1. This CDR3 has 15 amino acids. The trim removed 4 bases at V and 3 bases at J, leaving 8 bases unmatched. Germline CDR1 and CDR2: MNHEY and SMNVEV (reference sequence). The CDR3 nucleotides are TGTGCCAGCAGTTGGTACAGGGGAATTTACACTGAAGCTTTCTTT. Translated: CASSWYRGIYTEAFF.

This chain joins TRBV27 and TRBJ2-1; 7 nucleotides agree with TRBD2. Per the germline V gene, CDR1 is MNHEY and CDR2 is SMNVEV (reference sequence). V dropped 4 bases and J dropped 9; count of bases not matched to a gene: 9. This CDR3 contains 14 residues. The CDR3 nucleotides are TGTGCCAGCAGTTCCTCGGGAGGAAGGGCTGAGCAGTTCTTC. Translating gives CASSSSGGRAEQFF.

The chain joins TRBV11-2 to TRBJ2-2; D remains unclear. The CDR3 totals 13 residues. V was trimmed by 4 bases and J by 3 bases, leaving 6 bases between them. Germline V lookup: CDR1 SGHAT, CDR2 FQNNGV. The CDR3: CASSYPYTGELFF. In DNA, the CDR3 is TGTGCCAGCAGCTACCCATACACCGGGGAGCTGTTTTTT.

The genes are TRBV4-1 and TRBJ2-1; the D gene is possibly TRBD1 (5 bases). Trimming stripped 1 base from V and 7 bases from J, with 11 bases between. Germline loops: CDR1 MGHRA, CDR2 YSYEKL. This CDR3 is built from 14 residues. In nucleotides, the CDR3 is TGCGCCAGCAGCCAAGGGATACAGGTAAATGAGCAGTTCTTC. Encoded protein: CASSQGIQVNEQFF.

The CDR3 spells CASSLGSGGNNEQFF. CDR3 in DNA: TGTGCCAGCAGCTTAGGTAGTGGGGGCAACAATGAGCAGTTCTTC. The rearrangement joins TRBV7-8 to TRBJ2-1; a weak D match, TRBD1 (6 bases). With 1 base removed from V and 5 bases from J, the gap between germline ends came to 12 bases. Germline loops: CDR1 SGHVS, CDR2 FQNEAQ. The CDR3 has 15 residues.

The chain couples TRBV19 to TRBJ1-6; D not resolved. In germline, CDR1 is LNHDA, CDR2 SQIVND (reference sequence). V was trimmed by 6 bases and J by 14 bases, leaving 11 bases between them. The CDR3 is made up of 11 amino acids. CDR3 sequence reads: CASREGSTLHF. CDR3 bases: TGTGCCAGTAGGGAGGGCAGTACCCTCCACTTT.

The CDR3 spells CASRIRVGDEQFF. The CDR3 nucleotides are TGTGCCAGCAGAATAAGGGTGGGGGATGAGCAGTTCTTC. The chain recombines TRBV6-1 with TRBJ2-1; TRBD1 or TRBD2 may be the D gene (5 bases each). With 6 bases removed from V and 8 bases from J, the gap between germline ends came to 14 bases. Germline V gives CDR1 MNHNS, CDR2 SASEGT. The CDR3 length is 13 residues.

V usage is TRBV25-1 and J usage is TRBJ2-1; D remains unclear. The CDR3 loop spans 13 amino acids. Trimming took 3 bases from V and 10 from J, leaving 13 bases between them. Germline V gene lookup returns CDR1 MGHDK and CDR2 SYGVNS. The CDR3 reads CASSDSLTEEQFF. The CDR3 DNA reads TGTGCCAGCAGTGATTCTCTGACTGAAGAGCAGTTCTTC. Filled out from reference TRBV25-1 and TRBJ2-1, the complete variable domain reads EADIYQTPRYLVIGTGKKITLECSQTMGHDKMYWYQQDPGMELHLIHYSYGVNSTEKGDLSSESTVSRIRTEHFPLTLESARPSHTSQYLCASSDSLTEEQFFGPGTRLTVL.

This clone was detected only once. The V gene is TRBV11-2, the J gene TRBJ2-3; 8 bases are a match to TRBD2. V dropped 4 bases and J dropped 2; count of bases not matched to a gene: 5. The CDR3 loop spans 15 amino acids. Germline CDR1 reads SGHAT; CDR2 reads FQNNGV. This CDR3 is CASSWTSSVTDTQYF. The CDR3 DNA is TGTGCCAGCAGCTGGACTAGCTCCGTCACAGATACGCAGTATTTT. Variable domain in full (rest from reference TRBV11-2 and TRBJ2-3): EAGVAQSPRYKIIEKRQSVAFWCNPISGHATLYWYQQILGQGPKLLIQFQNNGVVDDSQLPKDRFSAERLKGVDSTLKIQPAKLEDSAVYLCASSWTSSVTDTQYFGPGTRLTVL.